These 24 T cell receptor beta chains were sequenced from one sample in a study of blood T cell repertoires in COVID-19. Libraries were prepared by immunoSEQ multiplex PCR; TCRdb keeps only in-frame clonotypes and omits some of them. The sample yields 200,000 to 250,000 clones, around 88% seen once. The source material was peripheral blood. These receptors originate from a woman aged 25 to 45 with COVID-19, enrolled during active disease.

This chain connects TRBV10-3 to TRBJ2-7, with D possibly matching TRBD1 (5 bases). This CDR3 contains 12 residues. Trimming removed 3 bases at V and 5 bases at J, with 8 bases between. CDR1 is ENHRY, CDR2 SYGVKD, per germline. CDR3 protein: CAISDGRDEQYF. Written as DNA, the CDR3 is TGTGCCATCAGTGACGGCAGGGACGAGCAGTACTTC.

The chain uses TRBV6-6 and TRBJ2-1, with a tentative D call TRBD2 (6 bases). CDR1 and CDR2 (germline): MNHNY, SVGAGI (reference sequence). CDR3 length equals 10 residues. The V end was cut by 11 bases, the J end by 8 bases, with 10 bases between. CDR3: CAGGGDEQFF. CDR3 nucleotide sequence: TGTGCCGGAGGAGGGGATGAGCAGTTCTTC.

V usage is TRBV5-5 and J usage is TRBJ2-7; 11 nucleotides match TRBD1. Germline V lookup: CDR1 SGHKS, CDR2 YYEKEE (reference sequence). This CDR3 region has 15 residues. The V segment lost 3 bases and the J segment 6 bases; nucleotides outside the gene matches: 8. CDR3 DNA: TGTGCCAGCAGCTCCCCCGGGACAGGGGGATTCGAGCAGTACTTC. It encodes CASSSPGTGGFEQYF.

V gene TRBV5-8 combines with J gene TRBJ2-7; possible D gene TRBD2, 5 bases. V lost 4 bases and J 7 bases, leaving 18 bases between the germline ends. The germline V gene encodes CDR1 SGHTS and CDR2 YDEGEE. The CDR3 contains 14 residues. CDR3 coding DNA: TGTGCCAGCAGCCCAAGGGAGTTCCTTTGGGAGCAGTACTTC. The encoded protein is CASSPREFLWEQYF.

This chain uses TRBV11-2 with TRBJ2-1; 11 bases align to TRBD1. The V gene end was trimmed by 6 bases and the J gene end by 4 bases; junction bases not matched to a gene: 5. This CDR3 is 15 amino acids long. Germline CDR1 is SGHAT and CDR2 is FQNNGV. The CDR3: CASRSRDRGYNEQFF. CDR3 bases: TGTGCCAGCAGATCCCGGGACAGGGGGTACAATGAGCAGTTCTTC.

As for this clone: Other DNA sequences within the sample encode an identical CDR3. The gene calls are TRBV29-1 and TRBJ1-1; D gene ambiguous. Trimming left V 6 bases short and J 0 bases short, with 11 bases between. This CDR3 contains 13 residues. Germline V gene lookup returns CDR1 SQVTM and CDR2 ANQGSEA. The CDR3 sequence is CSVAGVLNTEAFF. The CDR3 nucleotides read TGCAGCGTCGCCGGGGTGCTGAACACTGAAGCTTTCTTT.

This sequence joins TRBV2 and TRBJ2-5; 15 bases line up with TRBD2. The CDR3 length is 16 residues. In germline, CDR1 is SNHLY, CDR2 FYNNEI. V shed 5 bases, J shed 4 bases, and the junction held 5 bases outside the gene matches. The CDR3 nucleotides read TGTGCCAGCAGTCCTGGACTAGCGGGGGGGCGAGAGACCCAGTACTTC. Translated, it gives CASSPGLAGGRETQYF. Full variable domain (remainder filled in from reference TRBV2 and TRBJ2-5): EPEVTQTPSHQVTQMGQEVILRCVPISNHLYFYWYRQILGQKVEFLVSFYNNEISEKSEIFDDQFSVERPDGSNFTLKIRSTKLEDSAMYFCASSPGLAGGRETQYFGPGTRLLVL.

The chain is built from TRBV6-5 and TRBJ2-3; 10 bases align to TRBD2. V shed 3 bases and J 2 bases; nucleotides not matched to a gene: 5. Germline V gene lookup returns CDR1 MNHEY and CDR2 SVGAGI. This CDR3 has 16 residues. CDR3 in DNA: TGTGCCAGCAGTTATCGTAGCGGGAGGCCCACAGATACGCAGTATTTT. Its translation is CASSYRSGRPTDTQYF.

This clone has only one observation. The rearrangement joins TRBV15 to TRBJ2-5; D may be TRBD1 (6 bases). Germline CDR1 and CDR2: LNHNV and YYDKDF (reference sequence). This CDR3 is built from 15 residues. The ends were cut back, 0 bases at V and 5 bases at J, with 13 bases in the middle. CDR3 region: CATSRDRTEGETQYF. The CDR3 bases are TGTGCCACCAGCAGAGATAGGACAGAAGGGGAGACCCAGTACTTC. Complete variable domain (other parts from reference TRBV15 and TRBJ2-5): DAMVIQNPRYQVTQFGKPVTLSCSQTLNHNVMYWYQQKSSQAPKLLFHYYDKDFNNEADTPDNFQSRRPNTSFCFLDIRSPGLGDTAMYLCATSRDRTEGETQYFGPGTRLLVL.

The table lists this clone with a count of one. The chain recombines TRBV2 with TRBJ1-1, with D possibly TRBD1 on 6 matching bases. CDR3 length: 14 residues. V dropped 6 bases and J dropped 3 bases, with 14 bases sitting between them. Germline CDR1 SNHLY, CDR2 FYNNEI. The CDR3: CASRIGQRDTEAFF. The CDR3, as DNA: TGTGCCAGCAGGATCGGACAGAGGGACACTGAAGCTTTCTTT.

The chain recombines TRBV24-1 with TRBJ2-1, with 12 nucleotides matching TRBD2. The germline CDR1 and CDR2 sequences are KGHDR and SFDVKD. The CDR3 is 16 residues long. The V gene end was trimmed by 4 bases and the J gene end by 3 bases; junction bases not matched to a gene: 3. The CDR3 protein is CATSEVTSGGYNEQFF. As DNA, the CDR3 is TGTGCCACCAGTGAGGTGACTAGCGGGGGCTACAATGAGCAGTTCTTC.

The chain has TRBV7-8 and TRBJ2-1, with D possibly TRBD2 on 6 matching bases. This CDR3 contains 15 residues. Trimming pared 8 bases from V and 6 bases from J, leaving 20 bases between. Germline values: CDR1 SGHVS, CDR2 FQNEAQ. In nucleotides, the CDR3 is TGTGCCAGCGGCGAGTCGGGAGTACTATCCAATGAGCAGTTCTTC. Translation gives CASGESGVLSNEQFF.

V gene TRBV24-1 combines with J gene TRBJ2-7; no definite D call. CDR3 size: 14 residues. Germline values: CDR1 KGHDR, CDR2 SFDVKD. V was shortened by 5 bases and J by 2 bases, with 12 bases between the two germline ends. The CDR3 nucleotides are TGTGCCACCAGTGCTTCAGGTACAGCCTACGAGCAGTACGTC. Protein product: CATSASGTAYEQYV.

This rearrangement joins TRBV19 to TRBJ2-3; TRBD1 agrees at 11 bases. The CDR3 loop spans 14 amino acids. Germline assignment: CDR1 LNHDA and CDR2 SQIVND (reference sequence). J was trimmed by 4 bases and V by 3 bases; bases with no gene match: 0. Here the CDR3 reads CASSMGQGADTQYF. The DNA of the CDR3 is TGTGCCAGTAGTATGGGACAGGGGGCAGATACGCAGTATTTT.

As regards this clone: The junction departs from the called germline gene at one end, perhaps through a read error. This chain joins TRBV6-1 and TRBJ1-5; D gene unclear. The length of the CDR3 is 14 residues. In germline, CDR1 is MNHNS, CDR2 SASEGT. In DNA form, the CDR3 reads TGTGCCAGCAGTCAAGCCTACCCGAATCAGCCCCAGCATTTT. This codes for CASSQAYPNQPQHF.

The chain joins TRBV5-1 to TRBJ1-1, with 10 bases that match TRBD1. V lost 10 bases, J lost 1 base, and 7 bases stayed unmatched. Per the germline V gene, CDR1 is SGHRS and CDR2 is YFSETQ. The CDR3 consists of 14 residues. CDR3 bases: TGCGCCGGACGGACAGGGGGATCGAACACTGAAGCTTTCTTT. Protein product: CAGRTGGSNTEAFF.

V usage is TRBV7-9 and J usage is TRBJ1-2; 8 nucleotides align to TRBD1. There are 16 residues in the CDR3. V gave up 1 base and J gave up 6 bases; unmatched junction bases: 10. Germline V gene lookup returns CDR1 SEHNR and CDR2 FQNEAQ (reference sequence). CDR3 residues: CASSLDEVTGADGYTF. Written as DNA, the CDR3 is TGTGCCAGCAGCTTAGACGAGGTGACAGGGGCGGATGGCTACACCTTC.

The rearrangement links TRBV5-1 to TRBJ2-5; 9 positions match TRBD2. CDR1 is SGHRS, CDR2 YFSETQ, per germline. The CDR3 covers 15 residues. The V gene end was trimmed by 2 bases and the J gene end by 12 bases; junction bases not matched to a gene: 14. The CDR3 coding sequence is TGCGCCAGCAGCTTAAACGGGGGACTAGCCACGTATAAGTACTTC. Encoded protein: CASSLNGGLATYKYF.

Here the CDR3 DNA reads TGTGCCAGCAGCTTAGTCCCAGGCAGGCCCACCTTTAACAATGAGCAGTTCTTC. The encoded protein is CASSLVPGRPTFNNEQFF. This chain connects TRBV13 to TRBJ2-1; D unresolved. V lost 1 base to trimming and J lost 5 bases, with 21 bases between them. This CDR3 is built from 18 residues. Germline CDR1 reads PRHDT; CDR2 reads FYEKMQ (reference sequence).

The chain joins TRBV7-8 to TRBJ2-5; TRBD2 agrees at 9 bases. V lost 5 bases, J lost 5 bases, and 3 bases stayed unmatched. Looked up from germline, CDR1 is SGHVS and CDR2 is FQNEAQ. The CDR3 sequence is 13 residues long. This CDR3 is CASSRGGGETQYF. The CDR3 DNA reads TGTGCCAGCAGCCGCGGGGGGGGTGAGACCCAGTACTTC.

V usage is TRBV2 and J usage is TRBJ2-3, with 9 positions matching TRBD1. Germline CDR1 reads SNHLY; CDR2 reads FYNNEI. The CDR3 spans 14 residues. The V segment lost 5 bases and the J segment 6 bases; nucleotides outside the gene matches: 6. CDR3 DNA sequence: TGTGCCAGCAGTCTGGACAGGGGAGGGGATACGCAGTATTTT. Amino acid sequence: CASSLDRGGDTQYF.

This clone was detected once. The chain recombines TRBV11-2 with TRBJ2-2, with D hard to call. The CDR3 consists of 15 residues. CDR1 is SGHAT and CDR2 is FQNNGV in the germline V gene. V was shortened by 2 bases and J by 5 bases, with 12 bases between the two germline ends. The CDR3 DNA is TGTGCCAGCAGCTTAATCGTGGGCGCGACCGGGGAGCTGTTTTTT. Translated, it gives CASSLIVGATGELFF.

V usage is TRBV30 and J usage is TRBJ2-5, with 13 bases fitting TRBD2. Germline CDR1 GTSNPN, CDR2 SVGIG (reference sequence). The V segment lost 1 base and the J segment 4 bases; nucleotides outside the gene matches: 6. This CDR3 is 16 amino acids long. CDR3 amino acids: CAWSAGLAGAGETQYF. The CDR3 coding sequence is TGTGCCTGGAGTGCTGGACTAGCGGGAGCGGGAGAGACCCAGTACTTC.

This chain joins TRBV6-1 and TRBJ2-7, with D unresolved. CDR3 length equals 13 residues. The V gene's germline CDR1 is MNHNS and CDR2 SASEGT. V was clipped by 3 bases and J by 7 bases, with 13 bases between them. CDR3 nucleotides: TGTGCCAGCAGTGACGCACAGTTAATGGAGCAGTACGTC. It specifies CASSDAQLMEQYV.